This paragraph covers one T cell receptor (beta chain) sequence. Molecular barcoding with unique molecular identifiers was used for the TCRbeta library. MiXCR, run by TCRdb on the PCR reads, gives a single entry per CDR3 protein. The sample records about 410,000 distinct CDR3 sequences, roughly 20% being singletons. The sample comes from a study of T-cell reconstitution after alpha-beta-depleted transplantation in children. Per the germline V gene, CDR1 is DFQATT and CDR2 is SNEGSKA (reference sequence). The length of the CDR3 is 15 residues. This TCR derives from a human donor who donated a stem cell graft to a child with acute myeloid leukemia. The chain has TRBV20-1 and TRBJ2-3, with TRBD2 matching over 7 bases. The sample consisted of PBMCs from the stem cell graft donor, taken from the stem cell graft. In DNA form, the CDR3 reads TGCAAGCCCCTCAAGGCGGGAGATGGGACAGATACGCAGTATTTT. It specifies CKPLKAGDGTDTQYF.